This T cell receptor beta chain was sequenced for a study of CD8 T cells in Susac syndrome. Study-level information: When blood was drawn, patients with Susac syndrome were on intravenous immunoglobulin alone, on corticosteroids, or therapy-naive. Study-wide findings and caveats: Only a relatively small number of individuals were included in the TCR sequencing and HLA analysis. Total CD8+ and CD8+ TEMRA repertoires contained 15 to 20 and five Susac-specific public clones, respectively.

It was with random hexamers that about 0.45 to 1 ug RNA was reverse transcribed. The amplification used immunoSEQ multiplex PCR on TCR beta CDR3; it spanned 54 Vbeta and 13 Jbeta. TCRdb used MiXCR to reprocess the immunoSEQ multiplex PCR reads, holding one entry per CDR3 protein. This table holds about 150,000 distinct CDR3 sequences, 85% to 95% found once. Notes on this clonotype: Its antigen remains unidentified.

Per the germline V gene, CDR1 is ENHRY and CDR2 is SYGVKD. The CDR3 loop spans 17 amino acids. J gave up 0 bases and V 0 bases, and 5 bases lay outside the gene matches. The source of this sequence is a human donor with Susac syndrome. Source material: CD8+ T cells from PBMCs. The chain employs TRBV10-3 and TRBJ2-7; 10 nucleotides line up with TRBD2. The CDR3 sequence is CAISESNLAGASYEQYF. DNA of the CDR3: TGTGCCATCAGTGAGTCAAACCTAGCGGGAGCCTCCTACGAGCAGTACTTC.